Each of the 31 T cell receptor beta chains below was sequenced from the same sample in a study of response to subunit inactivated influenza vaccine. TCRdb fed the RT-PCR reads into MiXCR, producing one record per CDR3 protein. The sample contains 550,000 to 600,000 distinct CDR3 sequences, over 9.5% of which appear only once. The specimen was PBMCs from blood, collected on the day of vaccination. All receptors come from a man aged 50-60 years who received an inactivated influenza vaccine.

The chain uses TRBV3-1 and TRBJ2-2; TRBD1 agrees at 9 bases. This CDR3 spans 17 amino acids. J was trimmed by 6 bases and V by 0 bases; bases with no gene match: 8. Germline V CDR1 and CDR2: LGHDT, YNNKEL (reference sequence). In nucleotides, the CDR3 is TGTGCCAGCAGCCAAGACGAACGGGACAGGGTCCCCGGGGAGCTGTTTTTT. Encoded protein: CASSQDERDRVPGELFF. The full variable domain, with the rest looked up from reference TRBV3-1 and TRBJ2-2, is DTAVSQTPKYLVTQMGNDKSIKCEQNLGHDTMYWYKQDSKKFLKIMFSYNNKELIINETVPNRFSPKSPDKAHLNLHINSLELGDSAVYFCASSQDERDRVPGELFFGEGSRLTVL.

This clonotype was seen repeatedly, ten times or more. The chain joins TRBV4-2 to TRBJ2-7; TRBD2 aligns across 9 bases. V lost 0 bases, J lost 4 bases, and 7 bases stayed unmatched. Germline V gene sequence: CDR1 LGHNA, CDR2 YNFKEQ. The length of the CDR3 is 16 residues. Here the CDR3 DNA reads TGTGCCAGCAGCCAAGAGATTGGCCTAGCGGGGTACGAGCAGTACTTC. Protein sequence: CASSQEIGLAGYEQYF.

The gene calls are TRBV11-2 and TRBJ2-1; 7 bases align to TRBD2. The ends lost 2 bases at V and 8 bases at J; junction bases unmatched: 18. Germline V gene data show CDR1 as SGHAT and CDR2 as FQNNGV. The CDR3 is made up of 18 amino acids. CDR3 region: CASSLYLSGELAWDEQFF. In nucleotides, the CDR3 is TGTGCCAGCAGCTTATACCTCAGCGGGGAGCTTGCATGGGATGAGCAGTTCTTC.

This clonotype was found a few times. One junction end does not reproduce the germline sequence, and a read error may be involved. V gene TRBV5-1 combines with J gene TRBJ1-1; 9 positions match TRBD1. CDR1 is SGHRS, CDR2 YFSETQ, per germline. The length of the CDR3 is 13 residues. The DNA for the CDR3 is TGCGCGAGCAGCTTGGCAGGGACAGGGGAAGCTTTCTTT. Translation: CASSLAGTGEAFF.

This clonotype was seen a handful of times. The chain is built from TRBV7-3 and TRBJ2-3; TRBD2 is a possible D gene (5 bases). The V and J ends lost 0 bases and 3 bases respectively, with 13 bases between them. CDR3 size: 16 residues. In germline, CDR1 is SGHTA, CDR2 FQGTGA. The CDR3 DNA sequence: TGTGCCAGCAGCTTAACCGCGAGCGGAGGAACAGATACGCAGTATTTT. Encoded protein: CASSLTASGGTDTQYF. Filled out from reference TRBV7-3 and TRBJ2-3, the complete variable domain reads GAGVSQTPSNKVTEKGKYVELRCDPISGHTALYWYRQSLGQGPEFLIYFQGTGAADDSGLPNDRFFAVRPEGSVSTLKIQRTERGDSAVYLCASSLTASGGTDTQYFGPGTRLTVL.

V and J are TRBV4-3 and TRBJ2-1; tentative D call: TRBD2 (6 bases). Trimming removed 0 bases at V and 4 bases at J, with 13 bases between. Germline-derived CDR1 and CDR2 are LGHNA and YSLEER. The CDR3 loop spans 16 amino acids. The CDR3 protein is CASSQEEGRAYNEQFF. The CDR3 DNA reads TGCGCCAGCAGCCAAGAGGAGGGAAGGGCATACAATGAGCAGTTCTTC.

Only a few counts were recorded for this clonotype. J is TRBJ2-5 and V is TRBV24-1, with TRBD1 as a possible D gene (5 bases). In germline, CDR1 is KGHDR, CDR2 SFDVKD. The V end lost 2 bases, the J end lost 4 bases, and 16 bases lay between the germline ends. The CDR3 loop spans 16 amino acids. The CDR3 loop reads CATSDWPGMRGETQYF. Here the CDR3 DNA reads TGTGCCACCAGTGATTGGCCAGGGATGAGAGGAGAGACCCAGTACTTC.

V gene TRBV18 combines with J gene TRBJ2-2; D gene ambiguous. The CDR3 is 16 residues long. The germline V gene has CDR1 KGHSH and CDR2 LQKENI. V was clipped by 2 bases and J by 1 base, with 11 bases between them. The CDR3 DNA follows: TGTGCCAGCTCACCATTGACACCTCAGAACACCGGGGAGCTGTTTTTT. Translation: CASSPLTPQNTGELFF.

Only a few counts were recorded for this clonotype. This chain uses TRBV18 with TRBJ2-1; D is perhaps TRBD2 (6 bases). Germline V CDR1 and CDR2: KGHSH, LQKENI. V was trimmed by 3 bases and J by 0 bases, leaving 12 bases between them. The CDR3 sequence is 16 residues long. CDR3 loop: CASSPQPGSSYNEQFF. Written as DNA, the CDR3 is TGTGCCAGCTCACCGCAACCCGGGAGCTCCTACAATGAGCAGTTCTTC.

The chain has TRBV29-1 and TRBJ2-2; the D gene is possibly TRBD2 (6 bases). Looked up from germline, CDR1 is SQVTM and CDR2 is ANQGSEA. The germline V and J ends were trimmed by 5 bases and 6 bases, with 10 bases remaining between them. The CDR3 is made up of 12 amino acids. CDR3 DNA: TGCAGCGTTCATAGGGACTCCGGGGAGCTGTTTTTT. Encoded protein: CSVHRDSGELFF.

This clonotype has more than one count but fewer than ten. The chain couples TRBV15 to TRBJ2-1; TRBD1 agrees at 8 bases. The germline CDR1 and CDR2 sequences are LNHNV and YYDKDF (reference sequence). J was trimmed by 5 bases and V by 0 bases; bases with no gene match: 6. The CDR3 covers 16 residues. This CDR3 reads CATSRDGTGPHNEQFF. The CDR3 DNA reads as TGTGCCACCAGCAGAGATGGGACAGGACCTCACAATGAGCAGTTCTTC.

V and J are TRBV20-1 and TRBJ2-7, with no clear D. This CDR3 has 13 amino acids. Deletions cut 0 bases from V and 6 bases from J, with 12 bases between. Germline V lookup: CDR1 DFQATT, CDR2 SNEGSKA (reference sequence). CDR3 in DNA: TGCAGTGCTAGAGACACTCACAAGGGCGAGCAGTACTTC. Its protein is CSARDTHKGEQYF.

The V and J genes are TRBV20-1 and TRBJ2-7, with D possibly matching TRBD1 (6 bases). Per germline, CDR1 DFQATT and CDR2 SNEGSKA (reference sequence). This CDR3 has 14 residues. Trimming pared 0 bases from V and 7 bases from J, leaving 16 bases between. CDR3 nucleotide sequence: TGCAGTGCTAGAGATCCCCTAATCAGGGGAGAGCAGTACTTC. It codes for CSARDPLIRGEQYF.

This clonotype appeared a few times. The chain combines TRBV11-2 with TRBJ2-1, with 9 bases matching TRBD1. J lost 7 bases, V lost 5 bases, and 6 bases had no gene match. The CDR3 is 14 amino acids. Per germline, CDR1 SGHAT and CDR2 FQNNGV. As DNA, the CDR3 is TGTGCCAGCAGCGAGACAGGGGGTTGGAATGAGCAGTTCTTC. This codes for CASSETGGWNEQFF.

This clonotype was recorded many times. This sequence joins TRBV4-3 and TRBJ2-5; D not certain. CDR1 LGHNA and CDR2 YSLEER come from the germline V gene. The CDR3 extends over 13 amino acids. The germline V and J ends were trimmed by 1 base and 4 bases, with 7 bases remaining between them. The CDR3 region is CASSQGNSETQYF. The CDR3 DNA reads TGCGCCAGCAGCCAAGGGAATTCAGAGACCCAGTACTTC.

This clonotype has a handful of counts. The CDR3 loop is CSVRTPRVSTQYF. The DNA of the CDR3 is TGCAGCGTTCGGACCCCTAGGGTATCGACCCAGTACTTC. The gene calls are TRBV29-1 and TRBJ2-5; no clear D. The CDR3 totals 13 residues. V lost 5 bases and J lost 7, with 17 bases in between. Germline lookup yields CDR1 SQVTM and CDR2 ANQGSEA.

This clonotype was counted only a few times. This chain links TRBV4-2 with TRBJ2-6, with D unresolved. The CDR3 length is 18 residues. V lost 0 bases and J 0 bases, leaving 12 bases between the germline ends. Germline CDR1 LGHNA, CDR2 YNFKEQ. The CDR3 DNA reads TGTGCCAGCAGCCAAGAAGTTCTCGGATACTCTGGGGCCAACGTCCTGACTTTC. Its protein product is CASSQEVLGYSGANVLTF.

This clonotype showed up many times. The chain employs TRBV6-2 or TRBV6-3 and TRBJ2-2; D is unresolved. Germline-derived CDR1 and CDR2 are MNHEY and SVGEGT. This CDR3 has 16 amino acids. Trimming pared 2 bases from V and 2 bases from J, leaving 12 bases between. CDR3 nucleotide sequence: TGTGCCAGCAGTTACACAATCGGGCAAAACACCGGGGAGCTGTTTTTT. Amino acid sequence: CASSYTIGQNTGELFF.

This clonotype was seen only a few times. V and J are TRBV7-2 and TRBJ2-5, with 9 nucleotides matching TRBD2. Trimming removed 5 bases from V and 3 bases from J; junction bases left unmatched: 4. The CDR3 contains 14 residues. CDR1 and CDR2 (germline): SGHTA, FQGNSA. This chain's CDR3 is CASSLIAGEETQYF. CDR3 nucleotide sequence: TGTGCCAGCAGCCTTATAGCGGGGGAAGAGACCCAGTACTTC.

This clonotype was recorded many times. The V and J genes are TRBV12-3 or TRBV12-4 and TRBJ1-5; 8 nucleotides agree with TRBD1. Trimming removed 2 bases from V and 7 bases from J; junction bases left unmatched: 4. The CDR3 extends over 14 amino acids. CDR3 sequence: CASSLSQGAQPQHF. The CDR3 region has the DNA TGTGCCAGCAGTTTAAGCCAGGGGGCCCAGCCCCAGCATTTT.

This clonotype has a handful of counts. The V call is TRBV20-1, the J call TRBJ1-1; 8 bases align to TRBD1. The CDR3 contains 16 residues. Germline V gene data show CDR1 as DFQATT and CDR2 as SNEGSKA (reference sequence). The J segment lost 3 bases and the V segment lost 3 bases, leaving 12 bases of the junction unmatched. This CDR3 reads CSARDHRQGIYTEAFF. The CDR3 nucleotides read TGCAGTGCTAGGGACCATCGACAGGGGATTTACACTGAAGCTTTCTTT.

This clonotype has a handful of counts. The chain is built from TRBV27 and TRBJ2-1; no clear D gene. The CDR3 covers 16 residues. The germline V and J ends were trimmed by 0 bases and 5 bases, with 14 bases remaining between them. The germline gives CDR1 MNHEY, CDR2 SMNVEV (reference sequence). CDR3 in amino acids: CASSLSTVLRHNEQFF. CDR3 coding DNA: TGTGCCAGCAGTTTATCCACAGTGTTGCGGCACAATGAGCAGTTCTTC.

Remarks on this clonotype: Germline and junction disagree at one end, which may indicate a read error. Here the CDR3 DNA reads TGCGCCAGCACCCAAGCTCCTACCTCAAGGCTCGAGCAGTACTTC. The encoded protein is CASTQAPTSRLEQYF. The chain joins TRBV4-1 to TRBJ2-7; D gene uncertain. The CDR3 totals 15 residues. The V gene's germline CDR1 is MGHRA and CDR2 YSYEKL.

The chain employs TRBV4-1 and TRBJ2-3; D is perhaps TRBD1 or TRBD2 (6 bases each). V was clipped by 1 base and J by 4 bases, with 12 bases between them. Per germline, CDR1 MGHRA and CDR2 YSYEKL. There are 15 residues in the CDR3. CDR3 DNA sequence: TGCGCCAGCAGCCAAGGTGGGGGGCCCCCAGATACGCAGTATTTT. This encodes CASSQGGGPPDTQYF.

Ten or more counts support this clonotype. The rearrangement joins TRBV12-3 or TRBV12-4 to TRBJ1-2; D ambiguous. The CDR3 covers 14 residues. V was trimmed by 1 base and J by 4 bases, leaving 10 bases between them. As DNA, the CDR3 is TGTGCCAGCAGTTTAGAAGCCCCTATCTATGGCTACACCTTC. Protein sequence: CASSLEAPIYGYTF.

V gene TRBV30 combines with J gene TRBJ2-3; D may be TRBD2 (6 bases). V was cut by 3 bases and J by 6 bases, with 13 bases left in between. Germline V CDR1 and CDR2: GTSNPN, SVGIG (reference sequence). This CDR3 region has 13 residues. In nucleotides, the CDR3 is TGTGCCTGGAGACGGGACTTTATGGATACGCAGTATTTT. This translates into CAWRRDFMDTQYF.

This clonotype has more than one count but fewer than ten. The J gene is TRBJ2-3, the V gene TRBV7-9; 10 nucleotides match TRBD2. The CDR3 extends over 16 amino acids. Trimming took 5 bases from V and 1 from J; bases not matched to a gene: 6. The germline V gene has CDR1 SEHNR and CDR2 FQNEAQ (reference sequence). This CDR3 is CASSRSSGRGTDTQYF. CDR3 sequence (DNA): TGTGCCAGCAGCCGCTCTAGCGGGAGAGGCACAGATACGCAGTATTTT. The full variable domain, completed using reference TRBV7-9 and TRBJ2-3, is DTGVSQNPRHKITKRGQNVTFRCDPISEHNRLYWYRQTLGQGPEFLTYFQNEAQLEKSRLLSDRFSAERPKGSFSTLEIQRTEQGDSAMYLCASSRSSGRGTDTQYFGPGTRLTVL.

The rearrangement joins TRBV9 to TRBJ2-1; 8 bases map to TRBD2. The CDR3 loop spans 18 amino acids. Germline CDR1 SGDLS, CDR2 YYNGEE. V trimming: 6 bases; J trimming: 8 bases; junction bases outside the gene matches: 22. CDR3 nucleotide sequence: TGTGCCAGCACCGCACGAATCTCACGGGGGGGCAACTTCCATGAGCAGTTCTTC. It is translated as CASTARISRGGNFHEQFF. Full variable domain (outside the CDR3, taken from reference TRBV9 and TRBJ2-1): DSGVTQTPKHLITATGQRVTLRCSPRSGDLSVYWYQQSLDQGLQFLIQYYNGEERAKGNILERFSAQQFPDLHSELNLSSLELGDSALYFCASTARISRGGNFHEQFFGPGTRLTVL.

This chain joins TRBV12-3 or TRBV12-4 and TRBJ2-5; D possibly corresponds to TRBD1 (5 bases). The CDR3 contains 14 residues. Trimming cost V 5 bases and J 4 bases, with 14 bases left between them. The CDR3 bases are TGTGCCAGCAGTCGCCAGGGTAGGGGAGAGACCCAGTACTTC. It is translated as CASSRQGRGETQYF.

The chain couples TRBV15 to TRBJ2-1; 8 nucleotides agree with TRBD1. CDR1 and CDR2 from the germline V gene are LNHNV and YYDKDF (reference sequence). The trim removed 4 bases at V and 0 bases at J, leaving 5 bases unmatched. The CDR3 has 16 amino acids. The CDR3 DNA reads TGTGCCACCAGCATCCGACAGGGGAGCTCCTACAATGAGCAGTTCTTC. As protein: CATSIRQGSSYNEQFF.

The chain has TRBV27 and TRBJ2-3, with D possibly being TRBD1 (5 bases). Per the germline V gene, CDR1 is MNHEY and CDR2 is SMNVEV (reference sequence). The CDR3 has 15 residues. V was shortened by 5 bases and J by 1 base, with 13 bases between the two germline ends. Written as DNA, the CDR3 is TGTGCCAGCAGTCCCAGGGATGCGGGCACAGATACGCAGTATTTT. Translated: CASSPRDAGTDTQYF.